What follows describes a single T cell receptor beta chain. This sample is part of a study of PD-1 blockade in classical Hodgkin lymphoma. Every patient was affected by relapse after autologous stem cell transplantation, while exposure to brentuximab vedotin was not uniform. TCRdb's copy holds only in-frame clones and misses some; the assay was immunoSEQ multiplex PCR. Of under 100,000 clones in the sample, 80% to 85% are singletons; the top ten hold approximately 12%. The CDR3 sequence is 13 residues long. CDR1 is SQVTM, CDR2 ANQGSEA, per germline. Deletions cut 1 base from V and 5 bases from J, with 11 bases between.

The chain combines TRBV29-1 with TRBJ2-5; TRBD1 or TRBD2 may be the D gene (5 bases each). This clonotype originated in a human donor with classical Hodgkin lymphoma. Sequenced here: peripheral blood mononuclear cells (PBMCs), sampled at baseline. This CDR3 reads CSVEAGGAETQYF. CDR3 nucleotide sequence: TGCAGCGTTGAAGCTGGGGGAGCCGAGACCCAGTACTTC.